Listed below are T cell receptor beta chains from one sample, sequenced in a study of patients and donors after allogeneic stem cell transplantation. TCRdb re-called the RT-PCR reads through MiXCR, storing one row per CDR3 protein. Seen here are over 400,000 distinct CDR3 sequences, roughly 17% observed once, and the top ten hold around 7.9%. Input material: blood, either unsorted or a sorted T cell fraction (not recorded which). The source of these receptors is a human donor who was either an allogeneic HSCT recipient or a stem cell or donor lymphocyte infusion donor (not recorded which). It is not recorded whose cells these are; they may come from a transplant donor. Both conserved end residues are part of each CDR3. The D gene is left open where the match is weak. Clone size is not always given. Where it is, it says once, few, many or a class for expanded clones.

J gene,clone size,D gene,V gene,CDR3 DNA,CDR3 protein
TRBJ2-2,few,TRBD1,TRBV20-1,TGCAGTGCTGACCCGTGGGGACAGAAGAACACCGGGGAGCTGTTTTTT,CSADPWGQKNTGELFF
TRBJ2-1,few,TRBD2,TRBV25-1,TGTGCCAGCAGTGTTACAAGCGGGGGGTACAATGAGCAGTTCTTC,CASSVTSGGYNEQFF
TRBJ1-5,many,.,TRBV4-3,TGCGCCAGCAGCCAAGATCTCGTAGGGAGATCGGCGCCCCAGCATTTT,CASSQDLVGRSAPQHF
TRBJ1-5,.,.,TRBV4-1,TGCGCCAGCAGCCAAGTTGGACGCAGCAATCAGCCCCAGCATTTT,CASSQVGRSNQPQHF
TRBJ2-1,many,TRBD2,TRBV4-1,TGCGCCAGCAGCCTGGTGCTAGCGGGAGGATCCTACAATGAGCAGTTCTTC,CASSLVLAGGSYNEQFF
TRBJ2-3,few,TRBD2,TRBV7-3,TGTGCCAGCAGCTTAGGGGCGGGGGGGCTAAATACGCAGTATTTT,CASSLGAGGLNTQYF
TRBJ1-4,few,.,TRBV9,TGTGCCAGCAGCTTAACAGGCCGGGAAAAACTGTTTTTT,CASSLTGREKLFF
TRBJ2-7,few,TRBD2,TRBV12-3/TRBV12-4,TGTGCCAGCAGGGCCCGGGGAGGGGCCATTCCCTACGAGCAGTACTTC,CASRARGGAIPYEQYF
TRBJ2-3,.,TRBD1,TRBV27,TGTGCCAGCAGTTTCAGGGACAGGGGTACAGATACGCAGTATTTT,CASSFRDRGTDTQYF
TRBJ2-1,many,.,TRBV24-1,TGTGCCACCAGTGATTGGCGTGGAAAGGACAATGAGCAGTTCTTC,CATSDWRGKDNEQFF
TRBJ1-2,.,TRBD1,TRBV29-1,TGCAGCGTTGAAGATCCAAGGGGGCTGGATGGCTACACCTTC,CSVEDPRGLDGYTF
TRBJ2-2,.,.,TRBV21-1,TGTGCCAGCAGCAAATTGATCGGACAGGGGGCCCACACCGGGGAGCTGTTTTTT,CASSKLIGQGAHTGELFF
TRBJ2-7,.,TRBD1,TRBV5-6,TGTGCCAGCAGCTTTGGACAGGGGGTCTACGAGCAGTACTTC,CASSFGQGVYEQYF
TRBJ1-1,.,.,TRBV7-9,TGTGCCAGCAGCTTTGAGGAGTCTGAAGCTTTCTTT,CASSFEESEAFF
TRBJ2-2,many,TRBD1,TRBV18,TGTGCCAGCTCACCGACAGGGCCGAACACCGGGGAGCTGTTTTTT,CASSPTGPNTGELFF